This T cell receptor beta chain was identified in a study of OX40 agonist ivuxolimab in advanced cancers. Only in-frame clones appear in the TCRdb table, and some are missing; sequencing was by immunoSEQ multiplex PCR. The repertoire consists of tens of thousands of clones, with about 83% occurring once and the leading ten covering 10%. Baseline, cycle 4 day 1, and cycle 7 day 1 were the blood sampling points. This clone was picked up a small number of times. The starting material was CD4+ or CD8+ T cells sorted from blood, obtained in a trial of the OX40 agonist ivuxolimab. This clonotype originated in an adult with an advanced solid tumor such as melanoma, head and neck, liver or kidney cancer.

The CDR3 sequence is CASSVAMGGYTF. The CDR3, as DNA: TGTGCCAGCAGCGTCGCGATGGGTGGCTACACCTTC. The genes are TRBV9 and TRBJ1-2; D gene ambiguous. The CDR3 has 12 amino acids. Germline V CDR1 and CDR2: SGDLS, YYNGEE. V gave up 2 bases and J gave up 7 bases, with 9 bases separating them.